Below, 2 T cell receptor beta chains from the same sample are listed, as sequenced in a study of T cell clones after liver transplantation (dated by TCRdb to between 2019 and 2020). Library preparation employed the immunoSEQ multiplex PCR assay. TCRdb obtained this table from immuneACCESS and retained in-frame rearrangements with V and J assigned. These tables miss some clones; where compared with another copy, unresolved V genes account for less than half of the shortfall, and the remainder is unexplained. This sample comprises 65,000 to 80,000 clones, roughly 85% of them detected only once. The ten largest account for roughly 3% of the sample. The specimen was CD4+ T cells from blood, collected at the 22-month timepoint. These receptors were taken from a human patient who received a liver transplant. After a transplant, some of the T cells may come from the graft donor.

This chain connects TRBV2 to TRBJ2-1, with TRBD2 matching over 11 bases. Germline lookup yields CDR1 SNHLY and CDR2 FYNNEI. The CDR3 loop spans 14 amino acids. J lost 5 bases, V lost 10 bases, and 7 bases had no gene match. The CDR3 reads CAIFLGLADNEQFF. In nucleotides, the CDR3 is TGTGCCATCTTCCTGGGACTAGCGGACAATGAGCAGTTCTTC.

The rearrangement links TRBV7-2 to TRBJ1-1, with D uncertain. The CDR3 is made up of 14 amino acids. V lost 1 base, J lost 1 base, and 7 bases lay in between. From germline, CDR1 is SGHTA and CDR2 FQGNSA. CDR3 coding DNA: TGTGCCAGCAGCTTAGGACCCCGGAACACTGAAGCTTTCTTT. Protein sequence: CASSLGPRNTEAFF.